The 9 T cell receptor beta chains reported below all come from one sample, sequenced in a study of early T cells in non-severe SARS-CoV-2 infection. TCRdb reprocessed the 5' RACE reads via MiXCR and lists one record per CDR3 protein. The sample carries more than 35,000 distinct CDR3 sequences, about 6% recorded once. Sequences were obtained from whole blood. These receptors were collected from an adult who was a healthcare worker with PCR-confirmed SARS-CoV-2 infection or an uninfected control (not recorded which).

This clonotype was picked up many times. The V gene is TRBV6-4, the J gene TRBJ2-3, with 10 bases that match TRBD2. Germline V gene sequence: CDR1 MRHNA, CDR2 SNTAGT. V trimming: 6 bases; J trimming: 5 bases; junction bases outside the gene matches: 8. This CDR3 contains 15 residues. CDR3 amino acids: CASSEGASGGDTQYF. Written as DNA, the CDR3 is TGTGCCAGCAGCGAAGGGGCTAGCGGGGGAGATACGCAGTATTTT.

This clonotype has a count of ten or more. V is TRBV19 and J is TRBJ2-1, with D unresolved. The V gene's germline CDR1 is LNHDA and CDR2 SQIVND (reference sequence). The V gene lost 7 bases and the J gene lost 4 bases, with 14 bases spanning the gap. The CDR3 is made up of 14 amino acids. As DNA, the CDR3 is TGTGCCAGTAACCAAAGGAACCGGTACAATGAGCAGTTCTTC. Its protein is CASNQRNRYNEQFF.

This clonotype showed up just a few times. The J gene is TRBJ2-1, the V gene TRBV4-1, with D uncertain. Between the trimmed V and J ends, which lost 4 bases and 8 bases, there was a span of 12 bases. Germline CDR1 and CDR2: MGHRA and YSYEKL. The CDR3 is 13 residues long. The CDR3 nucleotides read TGCGCCAGCAGCCGTACCATAAGGGATGAGCAGTTCTTC. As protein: CASSRTIRDEQFF.

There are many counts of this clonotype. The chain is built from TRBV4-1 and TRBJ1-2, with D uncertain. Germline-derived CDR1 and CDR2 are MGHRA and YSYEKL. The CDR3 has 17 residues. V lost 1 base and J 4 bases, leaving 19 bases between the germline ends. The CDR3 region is CASSQGNRIGTIYGYTF. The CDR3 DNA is TGCGCCAGCAGCCAAGGGAACCGGATCGGCACCATCTATGGCTACACCTTC.

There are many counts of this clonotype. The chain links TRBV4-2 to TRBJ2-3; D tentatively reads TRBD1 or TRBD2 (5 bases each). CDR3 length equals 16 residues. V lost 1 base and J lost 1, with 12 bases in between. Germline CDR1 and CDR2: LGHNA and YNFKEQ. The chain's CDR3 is CASSQVIGTGTDTQYF. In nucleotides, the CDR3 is TGTGCCAGCAGCCAAGTCATAGGGACCGGCACAGATACGCAGTATTTT.

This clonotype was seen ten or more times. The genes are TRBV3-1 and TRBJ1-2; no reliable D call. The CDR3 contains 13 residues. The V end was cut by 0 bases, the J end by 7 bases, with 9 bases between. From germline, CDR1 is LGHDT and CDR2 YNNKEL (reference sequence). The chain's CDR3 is CASSQDAGSGYTF. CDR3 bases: TGTGCCAGCAGCCAAGATGCGGGTAGTGGCTACACCTTC.

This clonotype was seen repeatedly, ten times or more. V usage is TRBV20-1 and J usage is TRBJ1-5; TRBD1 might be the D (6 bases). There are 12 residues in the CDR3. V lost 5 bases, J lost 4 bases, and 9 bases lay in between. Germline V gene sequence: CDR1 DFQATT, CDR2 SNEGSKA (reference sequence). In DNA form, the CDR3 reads TGCAGTGCTCGGGACAAGAATCAGCCCCAGCATTTT. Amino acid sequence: CSARDKNQPQHF.

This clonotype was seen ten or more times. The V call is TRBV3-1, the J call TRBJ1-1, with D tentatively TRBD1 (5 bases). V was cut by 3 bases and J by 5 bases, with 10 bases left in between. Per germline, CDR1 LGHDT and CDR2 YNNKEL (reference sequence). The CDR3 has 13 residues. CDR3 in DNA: TGTGCCAGCAGCCAGGGGGTAGGAACTGAAGCTTTCTTT. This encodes CASSQGVGTEAFF.

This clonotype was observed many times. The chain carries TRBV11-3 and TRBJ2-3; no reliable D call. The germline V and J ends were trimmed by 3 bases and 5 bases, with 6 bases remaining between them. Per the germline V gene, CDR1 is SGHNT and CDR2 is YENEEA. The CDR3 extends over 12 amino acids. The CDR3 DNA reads TGTGCCAGCAGCTTCAATGGAGATACGCAGTATTTT. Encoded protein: CASSFNGDTQYF.